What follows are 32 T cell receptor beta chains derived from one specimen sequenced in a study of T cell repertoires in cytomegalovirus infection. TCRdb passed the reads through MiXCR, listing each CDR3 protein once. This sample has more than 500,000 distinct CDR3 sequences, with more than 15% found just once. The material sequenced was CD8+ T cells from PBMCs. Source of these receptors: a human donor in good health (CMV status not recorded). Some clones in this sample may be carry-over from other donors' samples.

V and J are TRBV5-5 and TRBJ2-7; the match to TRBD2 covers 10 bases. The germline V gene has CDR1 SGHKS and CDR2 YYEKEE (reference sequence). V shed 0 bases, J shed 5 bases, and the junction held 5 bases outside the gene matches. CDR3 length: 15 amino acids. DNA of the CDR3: TGTGCCAGCAGCTTGGAAGGGACTAGCGTTGACGAGCAGTACTTC. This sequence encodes CASSLEGTSVDEQYF.

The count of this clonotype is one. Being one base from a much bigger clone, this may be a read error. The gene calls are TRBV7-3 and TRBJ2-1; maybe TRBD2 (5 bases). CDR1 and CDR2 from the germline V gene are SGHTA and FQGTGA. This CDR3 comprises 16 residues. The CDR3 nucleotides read TGTGCCAGAAGCTCAAGGGAACTAGAGAGGGACAATGAGCAGTTCTTC. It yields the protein CARSSRELERDNEQFF.

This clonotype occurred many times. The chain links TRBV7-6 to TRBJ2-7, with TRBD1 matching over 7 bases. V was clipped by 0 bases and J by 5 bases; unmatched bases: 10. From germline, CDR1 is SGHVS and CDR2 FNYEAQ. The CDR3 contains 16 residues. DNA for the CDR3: TGTGCCAGCAGCTTAGCTGTTGGACAGGTGCCCCACGAGCAGTACTTC. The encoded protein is CASSLAVGQVPHEQYF.

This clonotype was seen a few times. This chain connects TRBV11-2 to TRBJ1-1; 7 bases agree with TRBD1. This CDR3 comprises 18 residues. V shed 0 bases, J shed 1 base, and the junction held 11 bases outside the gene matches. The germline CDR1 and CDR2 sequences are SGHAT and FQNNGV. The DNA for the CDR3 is TGTGCCAGCAGCTTAGATGGGGTACAGGGGCGGCGGAACACTGAAGCTTTCTTT. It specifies CASSLDGVQGRRNTEAFF.

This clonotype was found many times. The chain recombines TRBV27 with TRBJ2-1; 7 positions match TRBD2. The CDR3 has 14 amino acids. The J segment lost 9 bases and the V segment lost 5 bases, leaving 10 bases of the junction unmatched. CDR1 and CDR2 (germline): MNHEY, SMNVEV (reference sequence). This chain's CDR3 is CASSPYWGGSEQFF. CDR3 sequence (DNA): TGTGCCAGCAGTCCATACTGGGGGGGTAGTGAGCAGTTCTTC.

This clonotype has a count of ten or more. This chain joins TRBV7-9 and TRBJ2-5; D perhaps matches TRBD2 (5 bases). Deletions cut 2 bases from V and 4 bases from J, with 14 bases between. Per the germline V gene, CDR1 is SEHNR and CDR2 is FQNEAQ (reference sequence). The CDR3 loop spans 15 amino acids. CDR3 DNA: TGTGCCAGCAGCTTACCGGTGGATCGGGGAGAGACCCAGTACTTC. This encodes CASSLPVDRGETQYF.

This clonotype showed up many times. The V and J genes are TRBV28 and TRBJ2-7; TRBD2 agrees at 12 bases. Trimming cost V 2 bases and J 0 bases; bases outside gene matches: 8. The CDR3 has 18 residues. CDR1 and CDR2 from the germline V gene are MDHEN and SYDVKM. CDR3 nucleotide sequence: TGTGCCAGCAGTTTACCCTCTAGCGGGAGGGGGCACTCCTACGAGCAGTACTTC. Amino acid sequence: CASSLPSSGRGHSYEQYF.

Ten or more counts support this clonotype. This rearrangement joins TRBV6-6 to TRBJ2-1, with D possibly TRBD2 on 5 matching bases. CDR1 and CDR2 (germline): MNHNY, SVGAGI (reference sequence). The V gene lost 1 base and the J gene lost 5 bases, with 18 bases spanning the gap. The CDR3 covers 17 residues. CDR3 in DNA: TGTGCCAGCAGTTACTTTGGTCCGGGAAGAAAAAACAATGAGCAGTTCTTC. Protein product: CASSYFGPGRKNNEQFF.

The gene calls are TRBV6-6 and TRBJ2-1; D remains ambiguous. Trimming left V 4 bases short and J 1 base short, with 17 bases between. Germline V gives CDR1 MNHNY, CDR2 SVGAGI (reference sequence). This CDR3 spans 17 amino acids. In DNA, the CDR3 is TGTGCCAGCAGTTCGCTCCACAGCGAGAGTTCCTACAATGAGCAGTTCTTC. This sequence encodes CASSSLHSESSYNEQFF.

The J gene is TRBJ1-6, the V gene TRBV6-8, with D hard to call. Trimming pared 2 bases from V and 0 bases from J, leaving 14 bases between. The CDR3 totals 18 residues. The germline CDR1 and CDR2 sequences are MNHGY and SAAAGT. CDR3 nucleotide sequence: TGTGCCAGCAGTTACCTTTTTGCAGTCGTCTCCTATAATTCACCCCTCCACTTT. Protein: CASSYLFAVVSYNSPLHF.

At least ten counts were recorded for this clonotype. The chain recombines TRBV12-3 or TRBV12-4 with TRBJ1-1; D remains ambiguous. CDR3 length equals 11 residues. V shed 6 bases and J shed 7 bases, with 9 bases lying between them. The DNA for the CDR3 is TGTGCCAGCAGATCCGGGGTTGAAGCTTTCTTT. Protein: CASRSGVEAFF.

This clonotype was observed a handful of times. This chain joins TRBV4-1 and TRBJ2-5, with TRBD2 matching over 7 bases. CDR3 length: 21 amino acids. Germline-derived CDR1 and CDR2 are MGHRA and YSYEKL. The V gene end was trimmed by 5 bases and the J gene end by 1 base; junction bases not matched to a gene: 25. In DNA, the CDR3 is TGCGCCAGCAGCTCACCCCTGAGGGCCCCCGGGCTAGCGGAGACCCAAGAGACCCAGTACTTC. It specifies CASSSPLRAPGLAETQETQYF.

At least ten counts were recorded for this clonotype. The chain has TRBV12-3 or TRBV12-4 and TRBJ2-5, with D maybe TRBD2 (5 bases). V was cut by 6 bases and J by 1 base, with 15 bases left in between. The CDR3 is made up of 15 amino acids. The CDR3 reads CASRAGGYLQETQYF. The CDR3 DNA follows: TGTGCCAGCAGGGCGGGCGGATACCTCCAAGAGACCCAGTACTTC.

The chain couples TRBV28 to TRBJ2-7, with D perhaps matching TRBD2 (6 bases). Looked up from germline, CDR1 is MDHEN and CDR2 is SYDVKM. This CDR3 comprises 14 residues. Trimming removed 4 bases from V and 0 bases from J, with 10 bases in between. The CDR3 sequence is CASSSVADSYEQYF. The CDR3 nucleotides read TGTGCCAGCAGTTCAGTAGCGGACTCCTACGAGCAGTACTTC.

The chain's CDR3 is CSVPGRRTEAFF. In DNA form, the CDR3 reads TGCAGCGTCCCGGGAAGACGCACTGAAGCTTTCTTT. J is TRBJ1-1 and V is TRBV29-1; D unresolved. Germline lookup yields CDR1 SQVTM and CDR2 ANQGSEA. V lost 6 bases and J lost 4, with 12 bases in between. This CDR3 comprises 12 residues.

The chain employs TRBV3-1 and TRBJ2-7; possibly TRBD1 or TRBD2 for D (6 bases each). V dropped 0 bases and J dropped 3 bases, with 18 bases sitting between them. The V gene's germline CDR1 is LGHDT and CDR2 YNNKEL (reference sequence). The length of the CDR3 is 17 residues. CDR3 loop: CASSQDTEGDLNYEQYF. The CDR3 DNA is TGTGCCAGCAGCCAAGATACGGAGGGGGATTTAAACTACGAGCAGTACTTC.

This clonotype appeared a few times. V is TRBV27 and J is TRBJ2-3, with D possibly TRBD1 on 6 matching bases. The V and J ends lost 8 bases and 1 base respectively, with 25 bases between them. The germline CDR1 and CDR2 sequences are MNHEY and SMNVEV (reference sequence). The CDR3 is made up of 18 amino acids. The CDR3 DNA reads TGTGCCAGCTCCGTCCCTCAGGGGCAGGGTGAAGGCACAGATACGCAGTATTTT. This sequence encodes CASSVPQGQGEGTDTQYF.

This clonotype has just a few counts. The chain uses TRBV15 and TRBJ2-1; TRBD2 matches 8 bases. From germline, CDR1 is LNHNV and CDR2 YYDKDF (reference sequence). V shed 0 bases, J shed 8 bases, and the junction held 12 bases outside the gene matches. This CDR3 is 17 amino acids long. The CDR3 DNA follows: TGTGCCACCAGCAGAGATCTAGTACGCGGGAGGTTCGATGAGCAGTTCTTC. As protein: CATSRDLVRGRFDEQFF. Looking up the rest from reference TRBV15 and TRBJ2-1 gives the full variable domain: DAMVIQNPRYQVTQFGKPVTLSCSQTLNHNVMYWYQQKSSQAPKLLFHYYDKDFNNEADTPDNFQSRRPNTSFCFLDIRSPGLGDTAMYLCATSRDLVRGRFDEQFFGPGTRLTVL.

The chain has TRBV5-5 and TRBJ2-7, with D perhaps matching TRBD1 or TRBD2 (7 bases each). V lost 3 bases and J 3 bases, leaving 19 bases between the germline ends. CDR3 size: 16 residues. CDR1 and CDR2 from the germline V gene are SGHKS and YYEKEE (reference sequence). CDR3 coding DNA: TGTGCCAGCAGCTGGGGAGGGAGGGGGCCGAGCTACGAGCAGTACTTC. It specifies CASSWGGRGPSYEQYF.

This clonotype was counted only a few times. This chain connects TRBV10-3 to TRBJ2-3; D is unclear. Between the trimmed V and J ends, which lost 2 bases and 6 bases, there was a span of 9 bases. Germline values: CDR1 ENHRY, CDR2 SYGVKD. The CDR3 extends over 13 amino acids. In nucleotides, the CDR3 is TGTGCCATCAGTGAGGAAACAGCTGATACGCAGTATTTT. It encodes CAISEETADTQYF.

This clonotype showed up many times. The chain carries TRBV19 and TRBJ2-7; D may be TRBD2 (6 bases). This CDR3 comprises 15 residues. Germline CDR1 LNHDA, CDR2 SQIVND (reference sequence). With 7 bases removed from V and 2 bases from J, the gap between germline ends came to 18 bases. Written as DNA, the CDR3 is TGTGCCAGTACCCCAGGGCTAGCGCCCACCTACGAGCAGTACTTC. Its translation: CASTPGLAPTYEQYF.

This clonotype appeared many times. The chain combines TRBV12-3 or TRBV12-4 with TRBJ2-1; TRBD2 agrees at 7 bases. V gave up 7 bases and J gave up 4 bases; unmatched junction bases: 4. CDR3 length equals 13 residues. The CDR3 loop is CASIRGGYNEQFF. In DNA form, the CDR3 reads TGTGCCAGCATCCGCGGGGGATACAATGAGCAGTTCTTC.

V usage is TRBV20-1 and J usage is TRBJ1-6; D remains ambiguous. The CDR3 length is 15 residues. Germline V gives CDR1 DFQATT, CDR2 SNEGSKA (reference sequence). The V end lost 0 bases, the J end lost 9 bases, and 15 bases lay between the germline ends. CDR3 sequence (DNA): TGCAGTGCTAGAGATCAGAAGGGAAGGATTTCACCCCTCCACTTT. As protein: CSARDQKGRISPLHF.

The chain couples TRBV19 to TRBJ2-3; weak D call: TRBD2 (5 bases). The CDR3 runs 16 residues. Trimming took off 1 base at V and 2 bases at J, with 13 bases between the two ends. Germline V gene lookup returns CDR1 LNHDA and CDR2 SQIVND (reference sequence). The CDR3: CASSIGRKHNTDTQYF. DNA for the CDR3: TGTGCCAGTAGTATAGGGAGGAAACACAACACAGATACGCAGTATTTT.

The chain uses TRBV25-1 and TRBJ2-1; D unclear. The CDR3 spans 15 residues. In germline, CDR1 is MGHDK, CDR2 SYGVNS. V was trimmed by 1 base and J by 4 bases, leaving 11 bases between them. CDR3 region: CASSELQSGYNEQFF. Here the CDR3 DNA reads TGTGCCAGCAGTGAATTGCAAAGTGGTTACAATGAGCAGTTCTTC.

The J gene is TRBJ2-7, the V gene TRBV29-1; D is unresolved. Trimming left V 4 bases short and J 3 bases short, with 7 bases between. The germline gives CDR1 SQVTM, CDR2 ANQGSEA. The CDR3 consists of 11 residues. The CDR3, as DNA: TGCAGCGTTGGAGACGGCTACGAGCAGTACTTC. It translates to CSVGDGYEQYF.

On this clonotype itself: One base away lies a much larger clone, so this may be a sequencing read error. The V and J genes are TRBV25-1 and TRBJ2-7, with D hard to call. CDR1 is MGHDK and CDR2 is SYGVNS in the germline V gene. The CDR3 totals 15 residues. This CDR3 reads CARSEFSEVTYEQYF. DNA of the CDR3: TGTGCCAGAAGTGAATTCAGTGAAGTAACCTACGAGCAGTACTTC.

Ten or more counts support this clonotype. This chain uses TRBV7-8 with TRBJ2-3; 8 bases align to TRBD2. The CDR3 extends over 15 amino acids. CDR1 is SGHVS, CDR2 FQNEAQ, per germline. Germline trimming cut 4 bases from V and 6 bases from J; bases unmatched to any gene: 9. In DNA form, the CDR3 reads TGTGCCAGCAGCTGGGCCGGGGGGGGCGTCGATACGCAGTATTTT. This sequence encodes CASSWAGGGVDTQYF.

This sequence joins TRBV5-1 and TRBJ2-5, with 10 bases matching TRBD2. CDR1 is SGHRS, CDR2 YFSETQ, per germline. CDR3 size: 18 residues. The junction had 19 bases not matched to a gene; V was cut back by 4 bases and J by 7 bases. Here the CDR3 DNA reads TGCGCCAGCAGCATGGGTTACGGGACTAGCGAGGCTCGGAGGACCCAGTACTTC. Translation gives CASSMGYGTSEARRTQYF.

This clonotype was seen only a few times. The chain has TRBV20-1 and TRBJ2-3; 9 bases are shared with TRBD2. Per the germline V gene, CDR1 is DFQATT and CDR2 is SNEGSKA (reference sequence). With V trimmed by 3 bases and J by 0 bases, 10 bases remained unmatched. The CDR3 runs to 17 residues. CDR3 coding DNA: TGCAGTGCTAGTTTCAGCGGGAGGTTATCTAGCACAGATACGCAGTATTTT. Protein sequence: CSASFSGRLSSTDTQYF.

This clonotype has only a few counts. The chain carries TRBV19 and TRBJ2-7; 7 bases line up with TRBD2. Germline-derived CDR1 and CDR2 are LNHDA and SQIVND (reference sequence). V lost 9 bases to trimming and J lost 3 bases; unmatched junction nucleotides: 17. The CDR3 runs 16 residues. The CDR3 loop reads CASLPGGWRDCYEQYF. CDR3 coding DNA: TGTGCCAGCCTACCGGGAGGTTGGCGGGATTGCTACGAGCAGTACTTC.

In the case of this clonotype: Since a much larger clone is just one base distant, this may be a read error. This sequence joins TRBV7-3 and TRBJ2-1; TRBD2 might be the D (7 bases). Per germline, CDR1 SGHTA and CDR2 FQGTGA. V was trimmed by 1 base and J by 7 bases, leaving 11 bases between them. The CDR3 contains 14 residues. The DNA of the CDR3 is TGTGCCAGCAGCTTAATGGGGGGGCCGAATGAGCAGTTCTTC. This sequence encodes CASSLMGGPNEQFF.